The 12 T cell receptor beta chains given below trace back to one sample, sequenced in a study of technical replicates of blood from several donors (dated by TCRdb to about 2017). The library was generated by the immunoSEQ multiplex PCR assay. TCRdb took over this immuneACCESS table, retaining in-frame rearrangements with V and J assigned. Such tables are incomplete; in checked studies, under half of the missing clones stem from an unresolved V gene, and the remainder is unexplained. The table for this sample lists 75,000 to 100,000 clones; roughly 96% of them were counted only once. The top ten clonotypes cover over 0.25% of the sample. What was sequenced was T cells isolated from PBMCs. The origin of the receptors is a human donor in good health.

V and J are TRBV5-5 and TRBJ2-7, with a tentative D call TRBD1 (5 bases). The V end lost 3 bases, the J end lost 1 base, and 11 bases lay between the germline ends. The CDR3 spans 14 residues. CDR1 and CDR2 from the germline V gene are SGHKS and YYEKEE (reference sequence). The CDR3 DNA is TGTGCCAGCAGCTCAATAGGACAATCCTACGAGCAGTACTTC. As protein: CASSSIGQSYEQYF.

V is TRBV29-1 and J is TRBJ2-1; D unresolved. The CDR3 runs to 12 residues. The V and J ends lost 6 bases and 8 bases respectively, with 14 bases between them. The germline V gene encodes CDR1 SQVTM and CDR2 ANQGSEA. This chain's CDR3 is CSVASRFDEQFF. DNA of the CDR3: TGCAGCGTGGCCTCTAGATTCGATGAGCAGTTCTTC.

The chain combines TRBV2 with TRBJ2-3; 7 bases are a match to TRBD2. The germline CDR1 and CDR2 sequences are SNHLY and FYNNEI. The CDR3 is made up of 16 amino acids. Trimming removed 6 bases from V and 2 bases from J; junction bases left unmatched: 11. The CDR3 spells CASRGGSLAYTDTQYF. CDR3 nucleotides: TGTGCCAGCAGGGGGGGGAGCCTAGCCTACACAGATACGCAGTATTTT.

The chain is built from TRBV2 and TRBJ2-1; 13 positions match TRBD2. From germline, CDR1 is SNHLY and CDR2 FYNNEI. This CDR3 contains 15 residues. The J segment lost 4 bases and the V segment lost 6 bases, leaving 3 bases of the junction unmatched. CDR3 sequence reads: CASRELAGGYNEQFF. The DNA for the CDR3 is TGTGCCAGCAGGGAACTAGCGGGGGGGTACAATGAGCAGTTCTTC.

V gene TRBV7-6 combines with J gene TRBJ2-3, with 8 positions matching TRBD2. Unmatched junction bases numbered 2, after V lost 0 bases and J lost 6 bases. This CDR3 has 14 residues. Germline V gene sequence: CDR1 SGHVS, CDR2 FNYEAQ. The CDR3 loop reads CASSLAAGEDTQYF. DNA of the CDR3: TGTGCCAGCAGCTTAGCAGCGGGGGAGGATACGCAGTATTTT. Drawing the rest from reference TRBV7-6 and TRBJ2-3, the complete variable domain is GAGVSQSPRYKVTKRGQDVALRCDPISGHVSLYWYRQALGQGPEFLTYFNYEAQQDKSGLPNDRFSAERPEGSISTLTIQRTEQRDSAMYRCASSLAAGEDTQYFGPGTRLTVL.

This clone was observed a few times. The chain couples TRBV2 to TRBJ1-4, with TRBD1 matching 7 bases. This CDR3 spans 17 amino acids. The trim removed 8 bases at V and 0 bases at J, leaving 12 bases unmatched. Germline V gives CDR1 SNHLY, CDR2 FYNNEI. CDR3 sequence: CASAQGGFIATNEKLFF. The CDR3 nucleotides read TGTGCCAGCGCTCAGGGGGGATTTATTGCAACTAATGAAAAACTGTTTTTT. The full variable domain, its missing parts supplied by reference TRBV2 and TRBJ1-4, is EPEVTQTPSHQVTQMGQEVILRCVPISNHLYFYWYRQILGQKVEFLVSFYNNEISEKSEIFDDQFSVERPDGSNFTLKIRSTKLEDSAMYFCASAQGGFIATNEKLFFGSGTQLSVL.

This clone came up once. The rearrangement uses TRBV9 and TRBJ2-5, with 8 bases lining up with TRBD1. Germline V lookup: CDR1 SGDLS, CDR2 YYNGEE. This CDR3 has 16 residues. With V trimmed by 3 bases and J by 5 bases, 12 bases remained unmatched. DNA for the CDR3: TGTGCCAGCAGCGCATTAGCCTCAGGGGGCCGGGAGACCCAGTACTTC. This translates into CASSALASGGRETQYF.

This sequence joins TRBV19 and TRBJ2-3; the D gene is possibly TRBD1 (5 bases). CDR1 is LNHDA and CDR2 is SQIVND in the germline V gene (reference sequence). This CDR3 is 12 amino acids long. The V end was cut by 9 bases, the J end by 1 base, with 8 bases between. CDR3: CASLRGTDTQYF. In DNA form, the CDR3 reads TGTGCCAGCCTCAGGGGCACAGATACGCAGTATTTT.

The chain couples TRBV5-1 to TRBJ1-6, with D uncertain. The CDR3 is made up of 15 amino acids. V lost 0 bases and J lost 10, with 14 bases in between. Looked up from germline, CDR1 is SGHRS and CDR2 is YFSETQ. CDR3 residues: CASSLAVGSNSPLHF. CDR3 in DNA: TGCGCCAGCAGCTTGGCTGTAGGGAGCAACTCACCCCTCCACTTT.

The J gene is TRBJ2-1, the V gene TRBV2; possible D gene TRBD2, 6 bases. This CDR3 contains 15 residues. Trimming shortened V by 1 base and J by 6 bases, and 13 bases separated the two germline ends. From germline, CDR1 is SNHLY and CDR2 FYNNEI. The CDR3: CASSEVAVRRNEQFF. In nucleotides, the CDR3 is TGTGCCAGCAGTGAAGTAGCGGTTAGACGCAATGAGCAGTTCTTC. The variable domain in full, completed from reference TRBV2 and TRBJ2-1, reads EPEVTQTPSHQVTQMGQEVILRCVPISNHLYFYWYRQILGQKVEFLVSFYNNEISEKSEIFDDQFSVERPDGSNFTLKIRSTKLEDSAMYFCASSEVAVRRNEQFFGPGTRLTVL.

The chain has TRBV27 and TRBJ2-5; 8 bases map to TRBD2. The CDR3 extends over 18 amino acids. The V gene's germline CDR1 is MNHEY and CDR2 SMNVEV (reference sequence). Trimming at V came to 5 bases and at J to 3 bases, leaving 17 bases not matched to a gene. The chain's CDR3 is CASSPIGVGRGVKETQYF. In DNA, the CDR3 is TGTGCCAGCAGTCCTATAGGGGTGGGGCGGGGGGTTAAAGAGACCCAGTACTTC.

This chain connects TRBV7-3 to TRBJ1-6; D gene unclear. The CDR3 contains 12 residues. The germline V gene has CDR1 SGHTA and CDR2 FQGTGA. Trimming left V 11 bases short and J 12 bases short, with 17 bases between. The CDR3 DNA reads as TGTGCCTGTGGCAGACCCGAGGGACCCCTCCACTTT. Its translation: CACGRPEGPLHF.